The clone carrying this TCR beta chain has a handful of counts. Using its own MiXCR run on the 5' RACE reads, TCRdb lists one record per CDR3 protein. The repertoire holds about 410,000 distinct CDR3 sequences, with approximately 19% as singletons. This entry comes from a study of T-cell memory formation after mild COVID-19. Trimming removed 6 bases from V and 1 base from J, with 15 bases in between. The CDR3 spans 15 residues. Germline V gene data show CDR1 as MNHEY and CDR2 as SVGEGT. Sequencing used PBMCs or a T cell subset sorted from them (not recorded which). The clonotype was recovered from a man between 18 and 29 years old who had mild COVID-19 (a few samples of this study predate the infection). Cell type and time point are not known. The J gene is TRBJ1-2, the V gene TRBV6-2 or TRBV6-3; D is uncertain. For the CDR3, the DNA is TGTGCCAGCAGACCGACGGAGACTTTTAACTATGGCTACACCTTC. The encoded protein is CASRPTETFNYGYTF.